Below are 29 T cell receptor beta chains sequenced from a single sample in a study of control samples from healthy donors and cancer patients. This table comes from immunoSEQ multiplex PCR, and its TCRdb copy is limited to in-frame clones, with some not included. This table has 150,000 to 200,000 clones, approximately 94% appearing once. Sequenced: blood. These receptors all come from a woman aged 18-35 years in good health.

This clone was detected only once. The rearrangement uses TRBV19 and TRBJ1-2; D perhaps matches TRBD1 (6 bases). The CDR3 is 14 amino acids. Germline CDR1 LNHDA, CDR2 SQIVND (reference sequence). V was shortened by 5 bases and J by 4 bases, with 14 bases between the two germline ends. CDR3 DNA sequence: TGTGCCAGTAGTCCCCAAGGACAGACCTATGGCTACACCTTC. Translating it yields CASSPQGQTYGYTF. Full variable domain (outside the CDR3, taken from reference TRBV19 and TRBJ1-2): DGGITQSPKYLFRKEGQNVTLSCEQNLNHDAMYWYRQDPGQGLRLIYYSQIVNDFQKGDIAEGYSVSREKKESFPLTVTSAQKNPTAFYLCASSPQGQTYGYTFGSGTRLTVV.

The rearrangement joins TRBV13 to TRBJ2-2, with TRBD2 as a possible D gene (5 bases). CDR1 PRHDT and CDR2 FYEKMQ come from the germline V gene (reference sequence). There are 14 residues in the CDR3. V lost 11 bases, J lost 4 bases, and 17 bases lay in between. CDR3 in DNA: TGTGCCTCCAATTTCGGGATTCGCACCGGGGAGCTGTTTTTT. Protein product: CASNFGIRTGELFF. The complete variable domain, with remaining parts taken from reference TRBV13 and TRBJ2-2, reads AAGVIQSPRHLIKEKRETATLKCYPIPRHDTVYWYQQGPGQDPQFLISFYEKMQSDKGSIPDRFSAQQFSDYHSELNMSSLELGDSALYFCASNFGIRTGELFFGEGSRLTVL.

The V and J genes are TRBV19 and TRBJ2-1, with D perhaps matching TRBD2 (5 bases). Germline lookup yields CDR1 LNHDA and CDR2 SQIVND (reference sequence). There are 12 residues in the CDR3. V was pared by 6 bases and J by 6 bases, with 9 bases between. CDR3 in DNA: TGTGCCAGTAGCCATCTAGCCAATGAGCAGTTCTTC. Translating gives CASSHLANEQFF.

The V and J genes are TRBV7-2 and TRBJ1-4; a possible D gene is TRBD1 (5 bases). Germline values: CDR1 SGHTA, CDR2 FQGNSA. V was pared by 3 bases and J by 8 bases, with 19 bases between. This CDR3 is 16 amino acids long. The CDR3 is CASSLGGGRVGEKLFF. DNA of the CDR3: TGTGCCAGCAGCTTGGGCGGGGGGAGGGTAGGGGAAAAACTGTTTTTT.

This clone was observed a single time. This sequence joins TRBV9 and TRBJ1-2; 7 bases align to TRBD1. The CDR3 runs to 15 residues. Looked up from germline, CDR1 is SGDLS and CDR2 is YYNGEE. Trimming cost V 4 bases and J 5 bases; bases outside gene matches: 11. In DNA, the CDR3 is TGTGCCAGCAGCACCCCCGGCAGGGGGGCGTATGGCTACACCTTC. Protein product: CASSTPGRGAYGYTF.

This clone was detected only once. This rearrangement joins TRBV11-1 to TRBJ2-7; 7 bases match TRBD1. This CDR3 has 13 amino acids. Looked up from germline, CDR1 is SGHAT and CDR2 is FQDESV (reference sequence). The V segment lost 5 bases and the J segment 6 bases; nucleotides outside the gene matches: 7. CDR3 bases: TGTGCCAGCAGCGTACAGGGGACCGGCGAGCAGTACTTC. It translates to CASSVQGTGEQYF.

The chain is built from TRBV7-2 and TRBJ2-1; a possible D gene is TRBD1 (5 bases). Trimming pared 5 bases from V and 8 bases from J, leaving 28 bases between. Germline assignment: CDR1 SGHTA and CDR2 FQGNSA. The CDR3 is 18 residues long. The CDR3: CASSANTFRVRRGDEQFF. CDR3 sequence (DNA): TGTGCCAGCAGCGCTAATACCTTCAGGGTCCGCCGAGGAGATGAGCAGTTCTTC.

This rearrangement joins TRBV7-2 to TRBJ2-1; TRBD2 matches 7 bases. The V gene end was trimmed by 3 bases and the J gene end by 1 base; junction bases not matched to a gene: 0. The V gene's germline CDR1 is SGHTA and CDR2 FQGNSA. This CDR3 contains 14 residues. In DNA, the CDR3 is TGTGCCAGCAGCTTGGGGGGGTCCTACAATGAGCAGTTCTTC. Protein sequence: CASSLGGSYNEQFF.

This chain joins TRBV5-1 and TRBJ2-5, with D uncertain. Germline V CDR1 and CDR2: SGHRS, YFSETQ. V was clipped by 7 bases and J by 4 bases, with 14 bases between them. The CDR3 consists of 13 residues. The CDR3 coding sequence is TGCGCCAGCTATGTCGCAGGAATAGAGACCCAGTACTTC. It is translated as CASYVAGIETQYF. Using reference TRBV5-1 and TRBJ2-5 for the parts outside the CDR3, the full variable domain is KAGVTQTPRYLIKTRGQQVTLSCSPISGHRSVSWYQQTPGQGLQFLFEYFSETQRNKGNFPGRFSGRQFSNSRSEMNVSTLELGDSALYLCASYVAGIETQYFGPGTRLLVL.

The chain links TRBV7-6 to TRBJ2-2; TRBD1 aligns across 8 bases. From germline, CDR1 is SGHVS and CDR2 FNYEAQ. The CDR3 covers 18 residues. After removal of 2 bases from V and 1 base from J, the junction contained 9 bases not matched to a gene. The CDR3 spells CASSLKITGTGNTGELFF. Here the CDR3 DNA reads TGTGCCAGCAGCTTAAAAATTACAGGGACAGGGAACACCGGGGAGCTGTTTTTT.

The chain uses TRBV19 and TRBJ2-7; 9 nucleotides line up with TRBD1. The CDR3 is made up of 15 amino acids. Per germline, CDR1 LNHDA and CDR2 SQIVND (reference sequence). Trimming at V came to 4 bases and at J to 7 bases, leaving 11 bases not matched to a gene. The CDR3 spells CASSTPGQGRREQYF. The CDR3 DNA sequence: TGTGCCAGTAGTACGCCGGGACAGGGTAGAAGGGAGCAGTACTTC.

This clone showed up just once. The genes are TRBV29-1 and TRBJ1-1; weak D call: TRBD1 (5 bases). Germline CDR1 is SQVTM and CDR2 is ANQGSEA. V lost 2 bases, J lost 3 bases, and 7 bases lay in between. The CDR3 covers 12 residues. This chain's CDR3 is CSVESGDTEAFF. DNA for the CDR3: TGCAGCGTTGAATCGGGGGACACTGAAGCTTTCTTT.

The chain uses TRBV19 and TRBJ2-4; D is undetermined. Germline V gives CDR1 LNHDA, CDR2 SQIVND (reference sequence). The CDR3 runs to 15 residues. Trimming stripped 5 bases from V and 7 bases from J, with 18 bases between. The CDR3 bases are TGTGCCAGTAGTCCCACCCTTGAGGACGGGAACATTCAGTACTTC. It is translated as CASSPTLEDGNIQYF.

V is TRBV19 and J is TRBJ1-2; possible D gene TRBD1, 5 bases. V lost 0 bases and J 4 bases, leaving 9 bases between the germline ends. CDR1 is LNHDA, CDR2 SQIVND, per germline (reference sequence). The CDR3 has 14 amino acids. CDR3 sequence reads: CASSIEDTAYGYTF. The CDR3 DNA reads TGTGCCAGTAGTATAGAGGACACGGCCTATGGCTACACCTTC.

For the CDR3, the DNA is TGTGCCAGCTCACCCTTTTCCGGGGGGCGGTACACTGAAGCTTTCTTT. Protein: CASSPFSGGRYTEAFF. The V gene is TRBV18, the J gene TRBJ1-1; perhaps TRBD1 as D (6 bases). The V gene's germline CDR1 is KGHSH and CDR2 LQKENI. The V gene lost 3 bases and the J gene lost 3 bases, with 17 bases spanning the gap. The CDR3 covers 16 residues.

The chain links TRBV21-1 to TRBJ1-3; no DNA check was done on the table's D call, TRBD1. TRBV21-1 is recorded as a pseudogene. This CDR3 has 19 amino acids. The CDR3 protein is CASSPATRKGTVCGNTIYF. The CDR3 coding sequence is TGTGCCAGCAGCCCCGCAACGCGGAAAGGGACAGTCTGTGGAAACACCATATATTTT.

The chain couples TRBV7-9 to TRBJ2-7, with D maybe TRBD1 (6 bases). The CDR3 length is 12 residues. V lost 1 base and J 12 bases, leaving 13 bases between the germline ends. CDR1 SEHNR and CDR2 FQNEAQ come from the germline V gene (reference sequence). CDR3 sequence reads: CASSLGWTDRYF. The DNA of the CDR3 is TGTGCCAGCAGCTTAGGATGGACAGACCGGTACTTC.

The rearrangement uses TRBV7-9 and TRBJ1-1, with D hard to call. The V end was cut by 2 bases, the J end by 0 bases, with 13 bases between. From germline, CDR1 is SEHNR and CDR2 FQNEAQ (reference sequence). The length of the CDR3 is 16 residues. In nucleotides, the CDR3 is TGTGCCAGCAGCTTACCAATCAGGATAATGAACACTGAAGCTTTCTTT. Translated: CASSLPIRIMNTEAFF. Combining the CDR3 with reference TRBV7-9 and TRBJ1-1 gives the whole variable domain DTGVSQNPRHKITKRGQNVTFRCDPISEHNRLYWYRQTLGQGPEFLTYFQNEAQLEKSRLLSDRFSAERPKGSFSTLEIQRTEQGDSAMYLCASSLPIRIMNTEAFFGQGTRLTVV.

This chain connects TRBV6-6 to TRBJ1-2; 8 nucleotides line up with TRBD1. The CDR3 consists of 15 residues. V was clipped by 2 bases and J by 5 bases; unmatched bases: 7. The germline V gene has CDR1 MNHNY and CDR2 SVGAGI (reference sequence). CDR3 sequence reads: CASSYPGTGYYGYTF. The CDR3 nucleotides read TGTGCCAGCAGTTACCCCGGGACAGGCTATTATGGCTACACCTTC.

This chain uses TRBV24-1 with TRBJ1-5; D not certain. The CDR3 consists of 13 residues. Germline-derived CDR1 and CDR2 are KGHDR and SFDVKD. Trimming removed 5 bases from V and 6 bases from J, with 10 bases in between. The DNA of the CDR3 is TGTGCCACCAGTGCATTCATAGGTCAGCCCCAGCATTTT. It is translated as CATSAFIGQPQHF.

This clone was seen a single time. V and J are TRBV3-1 (or the pseudogene TRBV3-2) and TRBJ2-1; D is possibly TRBD2 (6 bases). V was shortened by 0 bases and J by 7 bases, with 10 bases between the two germline ends. The V gene's germline CDR1 is LGHDT and CDR2 YNNKEL (reference sequence). The CDR3 is 14 amino acids. In DNA, the CDR3 is TGTGCCAGCAGCCAAGAGGCGGGACGGAATGAGCAGTTCTTC. This translates into CASSQEAGRNEQFF.

This chain joins TRBV28 and TRBJ2-4; 15 nucleotides align to TRBD2. The CDR3 has 20 residues. Per the germline V gene, CDR1 is MDHEN and CDR2 is SYDVKM. Germline trimming cut 5 bases from V and 0 bases from J; bases unmatched to any gene: 11. CDR3 in amino acids: CASSQGLAGGALLAKNIQYF. CDR3 bases: TGTGCCAGCAGTCAGGGACTAGCGGGAGGAGCTCTTCTAGCCAAAAACATTCAGTACTTC.

J is TRBJ2-6 and V is TRBV11-2; no clear D. Trimming removed 5 bases at V and 4 bases at J, with 9 bases between. This CDR3 region has 14 residues. The germline gives CDR1 SGHAT, CDR2 FQNNGV. CDR3 amino acids: CASSLRPGANVLTF. The CDR3, as DNA: TGTGCCAGCAGCCTAAGGCCAGGGGCCAACGTCCTGACTTTC.

The rearrangement uses TRBV6-1 and TRBJ1-1; D might be TRBD1 (6 bases). Germline V CDR1 and CDR2: MNHNS, SASEGT. The CDR3 is 13 residues long. Trimming cost V 2 bases and J 11 bases, with 15 bases left between them. In nucleotides, the CDR3 is TGTGCCAGCAGTGAACGAAACAGGGAGGTGGCTTTCTTT. Protein: CASSERNREVAFF.

The rearrangement uses TRBV11-2 and TRBJ2-3; 9 bases are a match to TRBD1. V gave up 1 base and J gave up 2 bases; unmatched junction bases: 1. The germline V gene encodes CDR1 SGHAT and CDR2 FQNNGV. This CDR3 has 15 amino acids. The CDR3 region is CASSLGTGDTDTQYF. CDR3 bases: TGTGCCAGCAGCTTAGGGACAGGGGACACAGATACGCAGTATTTT.

This chain joins TRBV27 and TRBJ2-5, with 7 bases aligning to TRBD1. The CDR3 contains 14 residues. The ends lost 5 bases at V and 6 bases at J; junction bases unmatched: 9. Germline V lookup: CDR1 MNHEY, CDR2 SMNVEV (reference sequence). For the CDR3, the DNA is TGTGCCAGCAGTCCTAATGAGGGGGCAAAGACCCAGTACTTC. Amino acid sequence: CASSPNEGAKTQYF.

The chain employs TRBV7-2 and TRBJ2-3; 11 bases fit TRBD1. This CDR3 has 16 amino acids. V gave up 5 bases and J gave up 4 bases; unmatched junction bases: 8. Looked up from germline, CDR1 is SGHTA and CDR2 is FQGNSA. The CDR3 sequence is CASSARAGQGADTQYF. The CDR3 nucleotides read TGTGCCAGCAGCGCACGAGCGGGACAGGGGGCAGATACGCAGTATTTT.

The V call is TRBV19, the J call TRBJ2-3; D is unresolved. The CDR3 has 11 residues. The germline V gene has CDR1 LNHDA and CDR2 SQIVND (reference sequence). With 8 bases removed from V and 6 bases from J, the gap between germline ends came to 9 bases. CDR3 amino acids: CASSSKDTQYF. The CDR3 coding sequence is TGTGCCAGTTCATCGAAGGATACGCAGTATTTT. The variable domain in full, with the rest retrieved from reference TRBV19 and TRBJ2-3, is DGGITQSPKYLFRKEGQNVTLSCEQNLNHDAMYWYRQDPGQGLRLIYYSQIVNDFQKGDIAEGYSVSREKKESFPLTVTSAQKNPTAFYLCASSSKDTQYFGPGTRLTVL.

The CDR3 sequence: CASSHFLAGSSYNEQFF. The DNA for the CDR3 is TGCGCCAGCAGCCACTTTTTAGCGGGGAGCTCCTACAATGAGCAGTTCTTC. This chain joins TRBV4-3 and TRBJ2-1; 8 positions agree with TRBD2. CDR3 size: 17 residues. The germline CDR1 and CDR2 sequences are LGHNA and YSLEER. V shed 3 bases, J shed 0 bases, and the junction held 7 bases outside the gene matches.